These 26 T cell receptor beta chains originate from one sample sequenced in a study of T cell responses to AZD1222 COVID-19 vaccine. Sequencing was performed with immunoSEQ multiplex PCR; in TCRdb, only in-frame clones are kept and a portion is missing. The sample holds 140,000 to 150,000 clones, roughly 92% seen once. This specimen was peripheral blood, taken 28 days after the second AZD1222 dose. The receptors originated from an adult who received the AZD1222 COVID-19 vaccine.

The chain uses TRBV4-2 and TRBJ2-3, with D possibly TRBD2 on 7 matching bases. Germline values: CDR1 LGHNA, CDR2 YNFKEQ. The CDR3 has 18 residues. Trimming removed 3 bases from V and 5 bases from J, with 24 bases in between. CDR3 region: CASSHLREFRGAVDTQYF. The CDR3 nucleotides are TGTGCCAGCAGCCACCTGAGGGAGTTCCGGGGGGCCGTAGATACGCAGTATTTT.

The chain combines TRBV6-5 with TRBJ1-5; no clear D. The CDR3 is 15 residues long. Germline CDR1 is MNHEY and CDR2 is SVGAGI. V was pared by 2 bases and J by 3 bases, with 11 bases between. The CDR3 loop reads CASSYMRGDNQPQHF. The CDR3 nucleotides are TGTGCCAGCAGTTACATGCGGGGTGACAATCAGCCCCAGCATTTT.

CDR3 in amino acids: CASSQVKGTGNYGYTF. The CDR3 DNA follows: TGCGCCAGCAGCCAAGTGAAAGGGACAGGGAACTATGGCTACACCTTC. The genes are TRBV4-1 and TRBJ1-2; 9 bases match TRBD1. J was trimmed by 2 bases and V by 1 base; bases with no gene match: 5. CDR1 MGHRA and CDR2 YSYEKL come from the germline V gene. This CDR3 has 16 amino acids.

The chain has TRBV19 and TRBJ2-3; unclear D gene. Per the germline V gene, CDR1 is LNHDA and CDR2 is SQIVND (reference sequence). With 9 bases removed from V and 9 bases from J, the gap between germline ends came to 10 bases. This CDR3 region has 10 residues. CDR3 loop: CASSSGTQYF. The CDR3 DNA reads as TGTGCCAGCAGTTCCGGGACGCAGTATTTT. Based on the CDR3 plus reference TRBV19 and TRBJ2-3, the full variable domain is DGGITQSPKYLFRKEGQNVTLSCEQNLNHDAMYWYRQDPGQGLRLIYYSQIVNDFQKGDIAEGYSVSREKKESFPLTVTSAQKNPTAFYLCASSSGTQYFGPGTRLTVL.

J is TRBJ1-5 and V is TRBV5-1; the D gene is possibly TRBD1 (5 bases). The CDR3 extends over 14 amino acids. V lost 0 bases to trimming and J lost 3 bases, with 7 bases between them. Germline V gives CDR1 SGHRS, CDR2 YFSETQ. This CDR3 is CASSLGQNNQPQHF. Written as DNA, the CDR3 is TGCGCCAGCAGCTTGGGACAGAACAATCAGCCCCAGCATTTT. Full variable domain (outside the CDR3, taken from reference TRBV5-1 and TRBJ1-5): KAGVTQTPRYLIKTRGQQVTLSCSPISGHRSVSWYQQTPGQGLQFLFEYFSETQRNKGNFPGRFSGRQFSNSRSEMNVSTLELGDSALYLCASSLGQNNQPQHFGDGTRLSIL.

CDR3 in amino acids: CASSFGLAGDTQYF. CDR3 DNA sequence: TGTGCCAGCAGCTTTGGACTAGCGGGGGATACGCAGTATTTT. The V and J genes are TRBV7-3 and TRBJ2-3, with 12 bases lining up with TRBD2. After removal of 3 bases from V and 6 bases from J, the junction contained 1 base not matched to a gene. The V gene's germline CDR1 is SGHTA and CDR2 FQGTGA. The CDR3 is made up of 14 amino acids.

J is TRBJ2-5 and V is TRBV7-8, with D possibly being TRBD1 (5 bases). The germline V and J ends were trimmed by 5 bases and 2 bases, with 9 bases remaining between them. This CDR3 contains 13 residues. Germline V CDR1 and CDR2: SGHVS, FQNEAQ. This CDR3 reads CASSRHRQETQYF. In nucleotides, the CDR3 is TGTGCCAGCAGCCGACACAGGCAAGAGACCCAGTACTTC. The full variable domain, completed using reference TRBV7-8 and TRBJ2-5, is GAGVSQSPRYKVAKRGQDVALRCDPISGHVSLFWYQQALGQGPEFLTYFQNEAQLDKSGLPSDRFFAERPEGSVSTLKIQRTQQEDSAVYLCASSRHRQETQYFGPGTRLLVL.

CDR3 nucleotide sequence: TGTGCCAGCAGTAACAAGCTGGGGGGCTATGGCTACACCTTC. It encodes CASSNKLGGYGYTF. This chain joins TRBV4-2 and TRBJ1-2; D is possibly TRBD1 (5 bases). Germline lookup yields CDR1 LGHNA and CDR2 YNFKEQ. The CDR3 runs to 14 residues. V was cut by 6 bases and J by 4 bases, with 15 bases left in between.

V and J are TRBV4-2 and TRBJ1-5; perhaps TRBD1 as D (5 bases). Trimming stripped 4 bases from V and 0 bases from J, with 13 bases between. Germline CDR1 is LGHNA and CDR2 is YNFKEQ. This CDR3 is built from 16 residues. This CDR3 is CASSLFRDYSNQPQHF. The DNA for the CDR3 is TGTGCCAGCAGCCTATTCCGGGACTATAGCAATCAGCCCCAGCATTTT.

The CDR3 is CASSIAAGAGNTIYF. The CDR3 nucleotides are TGTGCCAGTAGTATCGCTGCAGGGGCTGGAAACACCATATATTTT. The chain couples TRBV19 to TRBJ1-3, with a possible D match to TRBD1 (6 bases). The V gene lost 3 bases and the J gene lost 2 bases, with 11 bases spanning the gap. Germline V gene sequence: CDR1 LNHDA, CDR2 SQIVND (reference sequence). There are 15 residues in the CDR3.

This chain joins TRBV6-5 and TRBJ1-5, with a possible D match to TRBD1 (5 bases). The CDR3 runs 15 residues. The germline V gene has CDR1 MNHEY and CDR2 SVGAGI. V was cut by 1 base and J by 6 bases, with 13 bases left in between. The CDR3 DNA reads as TGTGCCAGCAGTTACTTCGGGGACGGGGGTCAGCCCCAGCATTTT. Translation: CASSYFGDGGQPQHF.

J is TRBJ1-2 and V is TRBV7-9, with 9 bases fitting TRBD1. This CDR3 contains 14 residues. V trimming: 5 bases; J trimming: 6 bases; junction bases outside the gene matches: 7. The V gene's germline CDR1 is SEHNR and CDR2 FQNEAQ (reference sequence). CDR3 nucleotide sequence: TGTGCCAGCAGCCTCACAGGGGGCTCGAATGGCTACACCTTC. Its protein is CASSLTGGSNGYTF.

The rearrangement links TRBV14 to TRBJ1-1; the D gene is possibly TRBD1 (6 bases). The V gene lost 6 bases and the J gene lost 4 bases, with 15 bases spanning the gap. The germline CDR1 and CDR2 sequences are SGHDN and FVKESK. The CDR3 runs 14 residues. This CDR3 is CASRPFDRTTEAFF. The CDR3 DNA follows: TGTGCCAGCAGACCTTTCGACAGGACCACTGAAGCTTTCTTT.

V usage is TRBV28 and J usage is TRBJ2-7, with 8 positions matching TRBD2. This CDR3 region has 15 residues. V was pared by 6 bases and J by 2 bases, with 9 bases of the junction left unmatched. Germline values: CDR1 MDHEN, CDR2 SYDVKM. The CDR3 region has the DNA TGTGCCAGCAGGCGTTCGGGACTAGTTCCCTACGAGCAGTACTTC. Its protein product is CASRRSGLVPYEQYF.

V usage is TRBV5-6 and J usage is TRBJ1-5; 8 nucleotides align to TRBD1. Germline CDR1 and CDR2: SGHDT and YYEEEE. The V gene end was trimmed by 4 bases and the J gene end by 0 bases; junction bases not matched to a gene: 12. There are 18 residues in the CDR3. The CDR3 sequence is CASSGDRPVLHSNQPQHF. The DNA of the CDR3 is TGTGCCAGCAGCGGGGACAGGCCCGTGCTCCATAGCAATCAGCCCCAGCATTTT. Full variable domain (rest looked up from reference TRBV5-6 and TRBJ1-5): DAGVTQSPTHLIKTRGQQVTLRCSPKSGHDTVSWYQQALGQGPQFIFQYYEEEERQRGNFPDRFSGHQFPNYSSELNVNALLLGDSALYLCASSGDRPVLHSNQPQHFGDGTRLSIL.

This sequence joins TRBV2 and TRBJ2-4, with D maybe TRBD1 (6 bases). The CDR3 has 13 residues. CDR1 is SNHLY and CDR2 is FYNNEI in the germline V gene. The V gene lost 2 bases and the J gene lost 9 bases, with 11 bases spanning the gap. CDR3 residues: CASSERLQGIQYF. For the CDR3, the DNA is TGTGCCAGCAGTGAACGGTTACAGGGCATTCAGTACTTC.

A remark on this clone: The sample carries other DNA sequences with the same CDR3. V is TRBV29-1 and J is TRBJ1-4; the match to TRBD1 covers 7 bases. Germline trimming cut 4 bases from V and 7 bases from J; bases unmatched to any gene: 3. The CDR3 loop spans 12 amino acids. The germline gives CDR1 SQVTM, CDR2 ANQGSEA. The CDR3 sequence: CSVGQGGEKLFF. The DNA of the CDR3 is TGCAGCGTTGGACAGGGCGGTGAAAAACTGTTTTTT.

This chain joins TRBV28 and TRBJ2-5; D call uncertain. There are 12 residues in the CDR3. Trimming shortened V by 5 bases and J by 6 bases, and 10 bases separated the two germline ends. Germline assignment: CDR1 MDHEN and CDR2 SYDVKM. CDR3 protein: CASSPVMKTQYF. The DNA of the CDR3 is TGTGCCAGCAGTCCCGTTATGAAGACCCAGTACTTC.

The chain joins TRBV5-1 to TRBJ1-3, with D uncertain. The germline V gene has CDR1 SGHRS and CDR2 YFSETQ. V lost 4 bases and J 2 bases, leaving 10 bases between the germline ends. The length of the CDR3 is 14 residues. The CDR3 protein is CASSVGGPGNTIYF. Written as DNA, the CDR3 is TGCGCCAGCAGCGTTGGAGGTCCTGGAAACACCATATATTTT.

This clone is a singleton in its sample. The V and J genes are TRBV4-3 and TRBJ1-6; 11 bases agree with TRBD1. J was trimmed by 11 bases and V by 2 bases; bases with no gene match: 8. CDR1 LGHNA and CDR2 YSLEER come from the germline V gene. The CDR3 spans 16 residues. CDR3: CASSQLGQGDWTPLHF. Here the CDR3 DNA reads TGCGCCAGCAGCCAACTGGGACAGGGGGATTGGACACCCCTCCACTTT.

The rearrangement links TRBV5-6 to TRBJ2-7; D perhaps matches TRBD2 (6 bases). Germline assignment: CDR1 SGHDT and CDR2 YYEEEE. The CDR3 length is 14 residues. Trimming stripped 3 bases from V and 4 bases from J, with 14 bases between. CDR3 DNA sequence: TGTGCCAGCAGCTCGGGCGGGACTTCTTACGAGCAGTACTTC. Its protein is CASSSGGTSYEQYF.

The V and J genes are TRBV4-1 and TRBJ1-5; no clear D gene. CDR1 MGHRA and CDR2 YSYEKL come from the germline V gene. The CDR3 is made up of 14 amino acids. V gave up 5 bases and J gave up 2 bases, with 10 bases separating them. CDR3 DNA sequence: TGCGCCAGCAGCTCCGGACGAGGCAATCAGCCCCAGCATTTT. Encoded protein: CASSSGRGNQPQHF.

V usage is TRBV30 and J usage is TRBJ1-5; D gene ambiguous. Looked up from germline, CDR1 is GTSNPN and CDR2 is SVGIG (reference sequence). The CDR3 consists of 14 residues. Trimming took 3 bases from V and 4 from J, leaving 13 bases between them. CDR3 sequence reads: CAWRTPGVNQPQHF. DNA of the CDR3: TGTGCCTGGAGGACACCAGGAGTGAATCAGCCCCAGCATTTT.

This chain connects TRBV5-1 to TRBJ2-3; TRBD2 is a possible D gene (5 bases). V was clipped by 7 bases and J by 5 bases, with 17 bases between them. There are 14 residues in the CDR3. The germline CDR1 and CDR2 sequences are SGHRS and YFSETQ. The CDR3 region has the DNA TGCGCCAGCCGCGTTGGGGAGTCAGGAGATACGCAGTATTTT. Its translation is CASRVGESGDTQYF.

The J gene is TRBJ2-1, the V gene TRBV11-2; 11 bases line up with TRBD2. The CDR3 consists of 17 residues. Losses at the gene ends were 5 bases for V and 7 bases for J; bases not matched to a gene: 13. Germline CDR1 reads SGHAT; CDR2 reads FQNNGV. The CDR3 bases are TGTGCCAGCAGCGCAACTAATTTAGCGGGAGGGCTGAATGAGCAGTTCTTC. This gives the protein CASSATNLAGGLNEQFF.

The chain uses TRBV28 and TRBJ2-7; D possibly corresponds to TRBD2 (5 bases). The germline V gene has CDR1 MDHEN and CDR2 SYDVKM. The CDR3 is 15 amino acids. Trimming removed 5 bases from V and 7 bases from J, with 21 bases in between. This CDR3 is CASSRRGSGFGEQYF. CDR3 in DNA: TGTGCCAGCAGTAGAAGAGGGTCGGGGTTTGGTGAGCAGTACTTC.